This is a list of T cell receptor beta chains from one sample in a study of blood T cells in healthy people across ages. One entry per CDR3 protein, called by TCRdb with MiXCR from the 5' RACE reads. This table holds 1.8 million or so distinct CDR3 sequences, more than 35% found once. What was sequenced was blood. The origin of the receptors is a human donor in good health. Each CDR3 is given with its conserved first and last residue. Fields, in order: J gene, clone size, D gene, V gene, CDR3 protein, CDR3 DNA. The D gene is left open where the match is weak. The listing skips clone size in some rows; elsewhere it reads once, few, many or a size class.

J: TRBJ1-2
size: few
D: -
V: TRBV20-1
CDR3: CSARGIPGYGYTF
DNA: TGCAGTGCCAGAGGGATTCCAGGCTATGGCTACACCTTC

J: TRBJ2-3
size: -
D: TRBD2
V: TRBV5-4
CDR3: CASSQAGTRLGDTQYF
DNA: TGTGCCAGCAGCCAAGCCGGGACTAGGTTGGGAGATACGCAGTATTTT

J: TRBJ2-3
size: few
D: -
V: TRBV6-2/TRBV6-3
CDR3: CASSYSNRPTDTQYF
DNA: TGTGCCAGCAGTTACTCGAACCGACCCACAGATACGCAGTATTTT

J: TRBJ2-1
size: few
D: TRBD1
V: TRBV6-2/TRBV6-3
CDR3: CAIQRTGEAEQFF
DNA: TGTGCCATCCAAAGGACAGGGGAGGCTGAGCAGTTCTTC

J: TRBJ2-1
size: -
D: TRBD2
V: TRBV6-4
CDR3: CASSTGTSSSYNEQFF
DNA: TGTGCCAGCAGTACCGGGACTAGCAGCTCCTACAATGAGCAGTTCTTC

J: TRBJ2-3
size: few
D: -
V: TRBV18
CDR3: CASYLRGTQYF
DNA: TGTGCCAGCTACCTCCGAGGTACGCAGTATTTT

J: TRBJ2-2
size: -
D: TRBD2
V: TRBV20-1
CDR3: CSARVPLAGALTGELFF
DNA: TGCAGTGCTAGAGTCCCTCTAGCGGGGGCCCTCACCGGGGAGCTGTTTTTT

J: TRBJ1-4
size: -
D: -
V: TRBV10-3
CDR3: CAISEGGNGEKLFF
DNA: TGTGCCATCAGTGAAGGGGGGAACGGTGAAAAACTGTTTTTT

J: TRBJ2-5
size: -
D: -
V: TRBV20-1
CDR3: CSYAMTQETQYF
DNA: TGCAGTTACGCCATGACTCAAGAGACCCAGTACTTC

J: TRBJ1-1
size: -
D: TRBD1
V: TRBV6-5
CDR3: CASRRGRDTEAFF
DNA: TGTGCCAGCAGGAGGGGGCGGGACACTGAAGCTTTCTTT

J: TRBJ2-7
size: -
D: -
V: TRBV12-3/TRBV12-4
CDR3: CASTETSYEQYF
DNA: TGTGCCAGCACAGAGACCTCCTACGAGCAGTACTTC

J: TRBJ2-5
size: few
D: -
V: TRBV6-6
CDR3: CASCAQGLETQYF
DNA: TGTGCCAGCTGTGCTCAGGGGCTGGAGACCCAGTACTTC

J: TRBJ2-7
size: -
D: -
V: TRBV29-1
CDR3: CSVEETGQIGSYEQYF
DNA: TGCAGCGTTGAAGAAACCGGACAGATCGGGTCCTACGAGCAGTACTTC

J: TRBJ2-5
size: -
D: -
V: TRBV4-2
CDR3: CASSQEPQPGETQYF
DNA: TGTGCCAGCAGCCAAGAACCCCAACCCGGGGAGACCCAGTACTTC

J: TRBJ1-5
size: few
D: -
V: TRBV29-1
CDR3: CSVSGERNQPQHF
DNA: TGCAGCGTTTCGGGAGAGAGGAATCAGCCCCAGCATTTT

J: TRBJ1-1
size: -
D: -
V: TRBV20-1
CDR3: CSARDYRTTEAFF
DNA: TGCAGTGCTAGAGATTATAGGACAACTGAAGCTTTCTTT

J: TRBJ1-2
size: -
D: -
V: TRBV9
CDR3: CASSVDKGDYGYTF
DNA: TGTGCCAGCAGCGTAGACAAGGGTGACTATGGCTACACCTTC

J: TRBJ2-2
size: few
D: -
V: TRBV20-1
CDR3: CSARIGDPNTGELFF
DNA: TGCAGTGCTAGAATAGGCGATCCTAACACCGGGGAGCTGTTTTTT

J: TRBJ1-5
size: few
D: -
V: TRBV6-2/TRBV6-3
CDR3: CASQDIRTIVNQPQHF
DNA: TGTGCCAGCCAAGATATCCGGACCATCGTTAATCAGCCCCAGCATTTT

J: TRBJ1-2
size: -
D: TRBD1
V: TRBV29-1
CDR3: CSARGQAHYGYTF
DNA: TGCAGCGCCCGGGGACAGGCCCACTATGGCTACACCTTC

J: TRBJ2-7
size: -
D: -
V: TRBV20-1
CDR3: CSASPDALYNEQYF
DNA: TGCAGTGCTAGCCCGGACGCCCTTTACAATGAGCAGTACTTC

J: TRBJ1-5
size: -
D: -
V: TRBV20-1
CDR3: CSARDSGRGNRNQPQHF
DNA: TGCAGTGCTAGAGATTCAGGGAGGGGCAACCGAAATCAGCCCCAGCATTTT

J: TRBJ2-7
size: -
D: TRBD2
V: TRBV6-1
CDR3: CASSSTGTSWYEQYF
DNA: TGTGCCAGCAGCTCCACCGGGACTAGTTGGTACGAGCAGTACTTC

J: TRBJ2-2
size: -
D: TRBD2
V: TRBV9
CDR3: CASSVVGGYTGELFF
DNA: TGTGCCAGCAGCGTAGTGGGGGGGTACACCGGGGAGCTGTTTTTT

J: TRBJ2-5
size: few
D: TRBD1
V: TRBV19
CDR3: CASTRTGLQETQYF
DNA: TGTGCCAGTACCAGGACAGGACTCCAAGAGACCCAGTACTTC

J: TRBJ1-1
size: -
D: -
V: TRBV9
CDR3: CASSVRPENTEAFF
DNA: TGTGCCAGCAGCGTAAGACCCGAGAACACTGAAGCTTTCTTT

J: TRBJ1-5
size: -
D: -
V: TRBV6-5
CDR3: CASSPNGGQPQHF
DNA: TGTGCCAGCAGCCCCAATGGGGGTCAGCCCCAGCATTTT